These 21 T cell receptor beta chains share one sample of origin, sequenced in a study of cytomegalovirus exposure and HLA in healthy donors. 13 Jbeta primers and 60 Vbeta primers were used for the PCR. The method was immunoSEQ multiplex PCR; TCRdb's version includes in-frame clones alone and lacks a portion of them. There are 150,000 to 200,000 clones in the sample; around 75% occur only once, and approximately 10% lies in the top ten. The sequenced sample consisted of PBMCs. These receptors all stem from a man aged 18 to 30 in good health and CMV-seropositive.

The chain has TRBV11-2 and TRBJ2-7; D gene ambiguous. The V end lost 5 bases, the J end lost 9 bases, and 26 bases lay between the germline ends. Germline values: CDR1 SGHAT, CDR2 FQNNGV. The CDR3 runs 16 residues. CDR3 in DNA: TGTGCCAGCAGCCCTGAGCTAGTTTTATATGAAGTTTGGCAGTACTTC. This codes for CASSPELVLYEVWQYF.

CDR3 bases: TGCGCCAGCAGCCATTACCGGGACAGGGGGATTGGAAACACCATATATTTT. It codes for CASSHYRDRGIGNTIYF. The rearrangement links TRBV4-1 to TRBJ1-3; 11 bases fit TRBD1. The CDR3 has 17 amino acids. The trim removed 3 bases at V and 3 bases at J, leaving 7 bases unmatched. Per germline, CDR1 MGHRA and CDR2 YSYEKL.

This chain joins TRBV18 and TRBJ1-5; D is ambiguous. Germline-derived CDR1 and CDR2 are KGHSH and LQKENI. V lost 1 base and J lost 4, with 11 bases in between. The CDR3 is 15 residues long. The CDR3 nucleotides read TGTGCCAGCTCACCACTAGACACCCCTAATCAGCCCCAGCATTTT. Translation: CASSPLDTPNQPQHF.

The CDR3 reads CASSLVARNTEAFF. In DNA, the CDR3 is TGTGCCAGCAGCTTGGTCGCGCGTAACACTGAAGCTTTCTTT. The chain combines TRBV5-6 with TRBJ1-1, with unresolved D. The germline V gene encodes CDR1 SGHDT and CDR2 YYEEEE. Between the trimmed V and J ends, which lost 0 bases and 2 bases, there was a span of 8 bases. The CDR3 has 14 amino acids.

This chain links TRBV19 with TRBJ2-1; 9 bases agree with TRBD2. The CDR3 consists of 16 residues. Looked up from germline, CDR1 is LNHDA and CDR2 is SQIVND (reference sequence). With V trimmed by 4 bases and J by 2 bases, 6 bases remained unmatched. The CDR3 DNA sequence: TGTGCCAGTAGTACAACCGGGACTAGCCCCTACAATGAGCAGTTCTTC. Translation: CASSTTGTSPYNEQFF.

The sample holds a few counts of this clone. The chain couples TRBV10-3 to TRBJ2-7; D gene unclear. The CDR3 length is 14 residues. Germline loops: CDR1 ENHRY, CDR2 SYGVKD. The V and J ends lost 3 bases and 3 bases respectively, with 12 bases between them. The CDR3 sequence: CAISDPERFYEQYF. The CDR3 DNA reads as TGTGCCATCAGTGACCCAGAACGATTCTACGAGCAGTACTTC.

The rearrangement joins TRBV9 to TRBJ2-5, with TRBD2 matching 12 bases. With V trimmed by 3 bases and J by 5 bases, 5 bases remained unmatched. CDR3 length equals 15 residues. Germline V gene data show CDR1 as SGDLS and CDR2 as YYNGEE. Here the CDR3 reads CASSGLAGEFETQYF. Here the CDR3 DNA reads TGTGCCAGCAGCGGACTAGCGGGAGAGTTCGAGACCCAGTACTTC.

This clone was observed a handful of times. The CDR3 loop is CAISEWRTGTSGTNEQYF. In nucleotides, the CDR3 is TGTGCCATCAGTGAGTGGAGGACAGGGACTAGCGGGACCAACGAGCAGTACTTC. The chain joins TRBV10-3 to TRBJ2-7, with 13 positions matching TRBD2. This CDR3 has 18 amino acids. After removal of 1 base from V and 5 bases from J, the junction contained 11 bases not matched to a gene. The V gene's germline CDR1 is ENHRY and CDR2 SYGVKD.

The chain couples TRBV18 to TRBJ1-1; maybe TRBD1 (5 bases). The CDR3 runs 15 residues. V lost 5 bases, J lost 0 bases, and 13 bases lay in between. Germline-derived CDR1 and CDR2 are KGHSH and LQKENI. This CDR3 reads CASSSGRGMNTEAFF. The CDR3 region has the DNA TGTGCCAGCTCATCCGGACGGGGGATGAACACTGAAGCTTTCTTT. Based on the CDR3 plus reference TRBV18 and TRBJ1-1, the full variable domain is NAGVMQNPRHLVRRRGQEARLRCSPMKGHSHVYWYRQLPEEGLKFMVYLQKENIIDESGMPKERFSAEFPKEGPSILRIQQVVRGDSAAYFCASSSGRGMNTEAFFGQGTRLTVV.

This clone was detected once. The V gene is TRBV5-4, the J gene TRBJ2-7, with TRBD1 matching over 10 bases. V shed 4 bases and J 6 bases; nucleotides not matched to a gene: 4. Per germline, CDR1 SGHNT and CDR2 YYREEE (reference sequence). The CDR3 covers 13 residues. For the CDR3, the DNA is TGTGCCAGCAGCCGACAGGGGGCGGGCGAGCAGTACTTC. It codes for CASSRQGAGEQYF.

The V call is TRBV19, the J call TRBJ2-2, with 7 bases fitting TRBD1. This CDR3 has 15 amino acids. J was trimmed by 2 bases and V by 4 bases; bases with no gene match: 4. The germline V gene encodes CDR1 LNHDA and CDR2 SQIVND (reference sequence). CDR3 bases: TGTGCCAGTAGTACCAGGGGGATCAACACCGGGGAGCTGTTTTTT. As protein: CASSTRGINTGELFF.

This chain uses TRBV5-4 with TRBJ2-1; D uncertain. V lost 2 bases to trimming and J lost 9 bases, with 6 bases between them. This CDR3 has 11 residues. CDR1 is SGHNT, CDR2 YYREEE, per germline (reference sequence). DNA of the CDR3: TGTGCCAGCAGCTTAGCCGGTGAGCAGTTCTTC. Its translation: CASSLAGEQFF.

This rearrangement joins TRBV11-2 to TRBJ2-4; 9 bases are a match to TRBD1. Per germline, CDR1 SGHAT and CDR2 FQNNGV. There are 15 residues in the CDR3. V was pared by 4 bases and J by 2 bases, with 3 bases of the junction left unmatched. This CDR3 is CASSSNRGPKNIQYF. The CDR3 nucleotides read TGTGCCAGCAGCTCGAACAGGGGGCCCAAAAACATTCAGTACTTC. The entire variable domain, with the rest obtained from reference TRBV11-2 and TRBJ2-4, is as follows: EAGVAQSPRYKIIEKRQSVAFWCNPISGHATLYWYQQILGQGPKLLIQFQNNGVVDDSQLPKDRFSAERLKGVDSTLKIQPAKLEDSAVYLCASSSNRGPKNIQYFGAGTRLSVL.

V usage is TRBV27 and J usage is TRBJ1-1, with TRBD1 matching over 10 bases. Germline CDR1 MNHEY, CDR2 SMNVEV (reference sequence). The CDR3 sequence is 15 residues long. J gave up 5 bases and V 10 bases, and 13 bases lay outside the gene matches. In nucleotides, the CDR3 is TGTGCCACCCGGGACAGGGGTGACCGGGGGACTGAAGCTTTCTTT. It specifies CATRDRGDRGTEAFF.

The V gene is TRBV5-8, the J gene TRBJ2-7; TRBD2 matches 7 bases. With 4 bases clipped from V and 2 bases from J, the junction kept 12 bases outside the gene matches. This CDR3 is built from 16 residues. The germline gives CDR1 SGHTS, CDR2 YDEGEE. Here the CDR3 reads CASSRTGGGFAYEQYF. The CDR3 nucleotides are TGTGCCAGCAGCCGAACGGGGGGAGGGTTTGCCTACGAGCAGTACTTC.

V and J are TRBV9 and TRBJ2-7, with 9 bases that match TRBD1. The CDR3 is 13 amino acids. Germline V lookup: CDR1 SGDLS, CDR2 YYNGEE. Trimming took 3 bases from V and 3 from J; bases not matched to a gene: 1. In DNA form, the CDR3 reads TGTGCCAGCAGCGGGGGACAGGGCTACGAGCAGTACTTC. It yields the protein CASSGGQGYEQYF.

J is TRBJ1-2 and V is TRBV28, with D maybe TRBD1 (5 bases). V was trimmed by 4 bases and J by 7 bases, leaving 7 bases between them. The CDR3 consists of 11 residues. The germline CDR1 and CDR2 sequences are MDHEN and SYDVKM. This CDR3 reads CASSSGSGYTF. The CDR3 nucleotides read TGTGCCAGCAGTTCAGGGTCTGGCTACACCTTC.

Written as DNA, the CDR3 is TGTGCCAGCAGCTCCCTAGGGGAGGGAGGTACAGATACGCAGTATTTT. This sequence encodes CASSSLGEGGTDTQYF. The chain joins TRBV5-6 to TRBJ2-3, with 7 bases aligning to TRBD2. Germline CDR1 SGHDT, CDR2 YYEEEE. This CDR3 is built from 16 residues. The V segment lost 3 bases and the J segment 3 bases; nucleotides outside the gene matches: 10.

The chain employs TRBV2 and TRBJ2-5; 9 positions match TRBD2. The J call may be incorrect, as the DNA end agrees better with TRBJ2-7. From germline, CDR1 is SNHLY and CDR2 FYNNEI. The CDR3 length is 14 residues. The CDR3 coding sequence is TGTGCCAGCAGTCTTAGCGGGAGAGCATACGAGCAGTACTTC. Its translation: CASSLSGRAYEQYF.

The rearrangement links TRBV28 to TRBJ1-2, with TRBD1 matching 10 bases. The CDR3 consists of 18 residues. Germline CDR1 MDHEN, CDR2 SYDVKM. The junction had 15 bases not matched to a gene; V was cut back by 4 bases and J by 4 bases. CDR3 residues: CASSSSPPLDRGAYGYTF. The CDR3 DNA reads as TGTGCCAGCAGTTCCTCCCCCCCCCTGGACAGGGGGGCCTATGGCTACACCTTC.

This clone occurred a few times. The rearrangement uses TRBV30 and TRBJ1-1; a possible D gene is TRBD1 (5 bases). Germline V gene sequence: CDR1 GTSNPN, CDR2 SVGIG (reference sequence). Trimming shortened V by 3 bases and J by 1 base, and 15 bases separated the two germline ends. The CDR3 extends over 15 amino acids. The CDR3 spells CAWSMTEFWNTEAFF. The CDR3, as DNA: TGTGCCTGGAGCATGACAGAGTTTTGGAACACTGAAGCTTTCTTT.